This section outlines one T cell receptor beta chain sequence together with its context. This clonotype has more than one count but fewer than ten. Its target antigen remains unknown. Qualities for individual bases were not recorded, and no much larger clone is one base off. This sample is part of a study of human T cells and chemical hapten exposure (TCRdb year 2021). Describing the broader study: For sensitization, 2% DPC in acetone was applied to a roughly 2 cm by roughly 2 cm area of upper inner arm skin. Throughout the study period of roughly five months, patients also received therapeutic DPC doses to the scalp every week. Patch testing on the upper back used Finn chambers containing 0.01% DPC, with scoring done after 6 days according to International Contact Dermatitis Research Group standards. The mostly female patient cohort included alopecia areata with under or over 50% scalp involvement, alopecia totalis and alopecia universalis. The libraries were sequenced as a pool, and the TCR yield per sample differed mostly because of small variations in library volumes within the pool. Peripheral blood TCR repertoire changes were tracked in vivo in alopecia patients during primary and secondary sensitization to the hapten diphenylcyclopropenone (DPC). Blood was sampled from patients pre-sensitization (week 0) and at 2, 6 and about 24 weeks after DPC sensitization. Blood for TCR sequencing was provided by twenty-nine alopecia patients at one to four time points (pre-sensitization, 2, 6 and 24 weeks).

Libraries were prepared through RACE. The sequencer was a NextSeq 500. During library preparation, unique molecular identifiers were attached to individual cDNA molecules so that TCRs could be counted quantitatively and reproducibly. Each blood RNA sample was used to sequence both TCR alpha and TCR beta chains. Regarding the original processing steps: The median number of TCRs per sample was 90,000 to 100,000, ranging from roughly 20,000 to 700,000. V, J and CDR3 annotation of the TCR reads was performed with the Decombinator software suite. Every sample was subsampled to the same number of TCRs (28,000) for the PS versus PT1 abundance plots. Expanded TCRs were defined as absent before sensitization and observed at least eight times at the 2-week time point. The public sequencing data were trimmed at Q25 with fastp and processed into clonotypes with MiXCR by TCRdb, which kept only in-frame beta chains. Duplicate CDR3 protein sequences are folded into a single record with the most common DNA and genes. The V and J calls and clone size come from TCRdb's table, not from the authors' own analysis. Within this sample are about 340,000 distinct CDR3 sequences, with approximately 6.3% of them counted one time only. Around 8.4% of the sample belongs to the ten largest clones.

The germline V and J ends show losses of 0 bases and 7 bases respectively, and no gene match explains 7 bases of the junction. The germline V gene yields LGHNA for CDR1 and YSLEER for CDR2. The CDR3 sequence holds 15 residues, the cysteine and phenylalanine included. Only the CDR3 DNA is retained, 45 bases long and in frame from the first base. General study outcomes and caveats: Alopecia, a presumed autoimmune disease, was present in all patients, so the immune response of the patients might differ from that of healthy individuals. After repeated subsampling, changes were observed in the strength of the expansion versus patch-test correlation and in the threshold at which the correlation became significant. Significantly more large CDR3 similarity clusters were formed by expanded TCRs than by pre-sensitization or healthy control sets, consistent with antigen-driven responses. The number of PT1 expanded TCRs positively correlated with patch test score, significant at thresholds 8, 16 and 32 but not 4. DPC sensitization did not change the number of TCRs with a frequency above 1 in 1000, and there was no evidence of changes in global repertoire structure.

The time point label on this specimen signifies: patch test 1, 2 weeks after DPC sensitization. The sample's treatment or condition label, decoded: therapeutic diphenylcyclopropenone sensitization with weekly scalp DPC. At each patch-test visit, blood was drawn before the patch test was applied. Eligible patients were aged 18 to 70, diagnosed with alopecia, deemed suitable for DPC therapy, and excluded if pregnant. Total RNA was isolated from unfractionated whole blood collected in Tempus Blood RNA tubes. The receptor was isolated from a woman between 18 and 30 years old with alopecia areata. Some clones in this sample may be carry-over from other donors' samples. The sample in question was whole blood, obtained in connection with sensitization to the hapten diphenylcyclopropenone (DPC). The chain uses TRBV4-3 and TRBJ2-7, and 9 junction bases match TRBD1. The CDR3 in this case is CASSQERTGVREQYF. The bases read TGCGCCAGCAGCCAAGAGAGGACAGGGGTGAGAGAGCAGTACTTC.